These T cell receptor beta chains were read from a single sample in a study of blood T cell repertoires in COVID-19. TCRdb's table, derived via immunoSEQ multiplex PCR, lists solely in-frame clones and lacks some. The repertoire holds around 270,000 clones, with over 75% as singletons. Input material: peripheral blood. These receptors originate from a woman between 45 and 65 years old with acute or convalescent COVID-19. CDR3s include the opening cysteine and the closing phenylalanine or tryptophan. A D gene is named only where the DNA matches it firmly. Size is stated for part of the rows, as once, few or many counts, or as a class when the clone is expanded.

>once|TRBJ2-3|TRBV28|TRBD2
CASGAGPYRGTDTQYF
TGTGCCAGCGGAGCGGGGCCATATAGAGGCACAGATACGCAGTATTTT
>-|TRBJ1-4|TRBV5-4|TRBD1
CASSPGQGALEEKLFF
TGTGCCAGCAGCCCGGGACAGGGGGCGCTTGAAGAAAAACTGTTTTTT
>-|TRBJ1-1|TRBV7-3|-
CASSPGGANTEAFF
TGTGCCAGCAGCCCTGGGGGGGCGAACACTGAAGCTTTCTTT
>-|TRBJ2-4|TRBV6-6|TRBD1
CASSYSTGGGNIQYF
TGTGCCAGCAGTTACTCGACAGGGGGAGGAAACATTCAGTACTTC
>-|TRBJ2-1|TRBV3-1/TRBV3-2|-
CASSQAGAFYNEQFF
TGTGCCAGCAGCCAAGCGGGAGCCTTCTACAATGAGCAGTTCTTC
>-|TRBJ2-3|TRBV29-1|-
CSVGLPAQDTQYF
TGCAGCGTTGGACTTCCGGCACAAGATACGCAGTATTTT
>-|TRBJ2-5|TRBV7-9|TRBD2
CASSSGGRYHQYF
TGTGCCAGCAGCTCGGGGGGACGGTACCACCAGTACTTC
>few|TRBJ2-7|TRBV11-2|TRBD2
CASSSNGLSGRAYEQYF
TGTGCCAGCAGCTCCAACGGCCTGAGCGGGAGAGCCTACGAGCAGTACTTC
>-|TRBJ2-7|TRBV6-4|TRBD2
CASSDLAGTYEQYF
TGTGCCAGCAGTGATCTAGCGGGAACGTACGAGCAGTACTTC
>-|TRBJ2-7|TRBV5-1|TRBD1
CASSLAGQGIHEQYF
TGCGCCAGCAGCTTGGCGGGACAGGGGATTCACGAGCAGTACTTC
>-|TRBJ2-5|TRBV27|TRBD2
CASSWGSGAGETQYF
TGTGCCAGCAGTTGGGGAAGCGGGGCTGGAGAGACCCAGTACTTC
>-|TRBJ1-1|TRBV7-9|TRBD1
CASSLGTGQPNTEAFF
TGTGCCAGCAGCTTAGGTACGGGACAGCCGAACACTGAAGCTTTCTTT
>-|TRBJ1-6|TRBV19|-
CASSSEHGFAIYNSPLHF
TGTGCCAGTAGTAGTGAACATGGTTTCGCAATCTATAATTCACCCCTCCACTTT
>-|TRBJ2-5|TRBV10-3|TRBD2
CAIRTASGQETQYF
TGTGCCATCAGAACCGCTAGCGGTCAAGAGACCCAGTACTTC
>-|TRBJ2-3|TRBV14|TRBD2
CASSRIGTSGINTQYF
TGTGCCAGCAGCCGTATCGGGACTAGCGGGATCAATACGCAGTATTTT
>-|TRBJ2-5|TRBV7-3|TRBD2
CASSLTGTSGILETQYF
TGTGCCAGCAGCTTAACCGGGACTAGCGGCATATTAGAGACCCAGTACTTC
>-|TRBJ2-1|TRBV12-5|-
CASGPDSGSYNEQFF
TGTGCTAGTGGTCCTGACTCGGGCTCCTACAATGAGCAGTTCTTC
>-|TRBJ1-5|TRBV5-1|-
CASSLAGGDWQPQHF
TGCGCCAGCAGCTTGGCCGGCGGGGATTGGCAGCCCCAGCATTTT
>-|TRBJ2-3|TRBV4-2|TRBD2
CASSYSGSSTDTQYF
TGTGCCAGCAGCTATAGCGGGAGCTCTACAGATACGCAGTATTTT
>-|TRBJ2-7|TRBV24-1|-
CATSDRAGGFREQYF
TGTGCCACCAGTGATAGGGCAGGGGGGTTCAGAGAGCAGTACTTC
>-|TRBJ1-2|TRBV5-1|TRBD1
CASSWTGEVNYGYTF
TGCGCCAGCAGCTGGACAGGGGAAGTTAACTATGGCTACACCTTC
>-|TRBJ2-7|TRBV10-3|TRBD1
CAISDWTGSYEQYF
TGTGCCATCAGTGACTGGACAGGGAGCTACGAGCAGTACTTC
>-|TRBJ2-2|TRBV30|-
CAWSVLGGPRELFF
TGTGCCTGGAGTGTACTCGGGGGGCCACGGGAGCTGTTTTTT
>-|TRBJ2-3|TRBV9|TRBD2
CASRGLAETDTQYF
TGTGCCAGCAGAGGGCTAGCGGAGACAGATACGCAGTATTTT
>-|TRBJ2-5|TRBV7-2|TRBD2
CASSLRAGGETQYF
TGTGCCAGCAGCTTGAGAGCGGGAGGAGAGACCCAGTACTTC
>few|TRBJ2-2|TRBV28|TRBD2
CASRPTSGPSGGELFF
TGTGCCAGCAGACCCACTAGCGGCCCCTCCGGCGGGGAGCTGTTTTTT
>once|TRBJ1-5|TRBV10-3|-
CATSGRGDQPQHF
TGTGCCACCTCCGGACGGGGTGATCAGCCCCAGCATTTT
>-|TRBJ2-1|TRBV12-3/TRBV12-4|TRBD2
CASSLGGLAQFF
TGTGCCAGCAGTTTAGGGGGACTAGCACAGTTCTTC
>-|TRBJ1-1|TRBV3-1/TRBV3-2|-
CASSHGQYTEAFF
TGTGCCAGCAGCCATGGACAGTACACTGAAGCTTTCTTT
>few|TRBJ2-7|TRBV9|-
CASSPRGRSGGHEQYF
TGTGCCAGCAGCCCGCGGGGGCGGTCAGGGGGCCACGAGCAGTACTTC